Listed below are T cell receptor beta chains from one sample, sequenced in a study of identical twins. Each CDR3 protein gets one entry after TCRdb re-called the 5' RACE reads with MiXCR. The table includes approximately 410,000 distinct CDR3 sequences, under 20% detected once. Sequencing used naive T cells sorted from blood. These receptors were obtained from a man aged 50-59 years in good health. Both conserved end residues are part of each CDR3. Each record gives: clone size, J gene, D gene, V gene, CDR3 DNA, CDR3 protein. A D gene is named only where the DNA matches it firmly. Clone size appears in some rows only: once, few, many, or a class for an expanded clone.

clone size: few
J gene: TRBJ1-5
D gene: NA
V gene: TRBV20-1
CDR3 DNA: TGCAGTGCTAGCACGGGGGCAAAGCAGCCCCAGCATTTT
CDR3 protein: CSASTGAKQPQHF

clone size: NA
J gene: TRBJ2-6
D gene: NA
V gene: TRBV11-2
CDR3 DNA: TGTGCCAGCAGCCTTATCACCGGACCTCGGGGAGGCTCTGGGGCCAACGTCCTGACTTTC
CDR3 protein: CASSLITGPRGGSGANVLTF

clone size: few
J gene: TRBJ2-3
D gene: TRBD1
V gene: TRBV20-1
CDR3 DNA: TGCAGTGCTAGTAGGGGGACAGTAGATACGCAGTATTTT
CDR3 protein: CSASRGTVDTQYF

clone size: many
J gene: TRBJ2-3
D gene: NA
V gene: TRBV4-1
CDR3 DNA: TGCGCCAGCAGCCAAGATTCTTTCCGGGGGCAAGGCACAGATACGCAGTATTTT
CDR3 protein: CASSQDSFRGQGTDTQYF

clone size: NA
J gene: TRBJ2-2
D gene: NA
V gene: TRBV6-2/TRBV6-3
CDR3 DNA: TGTGCCAGCAGTAAAGACACGTCCGGGGAGCTGTTTTTT
CDR3 protein: CASSKDTSGELFF

clone size: NA
J gene: TRBJ2-5
D gene: TRBD1
V gene: TRBV28
CDR3 DNA: TGTGCCAGCTTCTCCGGGACAGGCTTCGGGACCCAGTACTTC
CDR3 protein: CASFSGTGFGTQYF

clone size: NA
J gene: TRBJ2-3
D gene: NA
V gene: TRBV11-2
CDR3 DNA: TGTGCCAGCAGCTTAATTCGGGGGGCGCAGGGCACAGATACGCAGTATTTT
CDR3 protein: CASSLIRGAQGTDTQYF

clone size: many
J gene: TRBJ2-3
D gene: TRBD1
V gene: TRBV10-3
CDR3 DNA: TGTGCCATCAGCGTCGGACAGGGGGCGGGAGATACGCAGTATTTT
CDR3 protein: CAISVGQGAGDTQYF

clone size: NA
J gene: TRBJ2-3
D gene: TRBD2
V gene: TRBV6-5
CDR3 DNA: TGTGCCAGCAGTTTAGTAGCGGGGGGGCAGGCAGATACGCAGTATTTT
CDR3 protein: CASSLVAGGQADTQYF

clone size: many
J gene: TRBJ1-5
D gene: NA
V gene: TRBV21-1
CDR3 DNA: TGTGCCAGCAGCAAGTTAAGAACAGGGGCTAATCAGCCCCAGCATTTT
CDR3 protein: CASSKLRTGANQPQHF

clone size: NA
J gene: TRBJ2-1
D gene: TRBD2
V gene: TRBV4-3
CDR3 DNA: TGCGCCAGCAGCCAAGGGACTAGCGGGAGAATTAATGAGCAGTTCTTC
CDR3 protein: CASSQGTSGRINEQFF

clone size: few
J gene: TRBJ2-5
D gene: TRBD1
V gene: TRBV6-1
CDR3 DNA: TGTGCCAGCAGACTGGACAGGGACCAAGAGACCCAGTACTTC
CDR3 protein: CASRLDRDQETQYF

clone size: NA
J gene: TRBJ1-1
D gene: NA
V gene: TRBV5-1
CDR3 DNA: TGCGCCAGCAGCGCCCCCGGGGGCCAGACTGAAGCTTTCTTT
CDR3 protein: CASSAPGGQTEAFF

clone size: many
J gene: TRBJ2-1
D gene: TRBD1
V gene: TRBV28
CDR3 DNA: TGTGCCAGCAGGAACAGGGGCCCCTACAATGAGCAGTTCTTC
CDR3 protein: CASRNRGPYNEQFF

clone size: NA
J gene: TRBJ1-4
D gene: NA
V gene: TRBV2
CDR3 DNA: TGTGCCAGCAATTCCGGGGAGGGTGAAAAACTGTTTTTT
CDR3 protein: CASNSGEGEKLFF

clone size: few
J gene: TRBJ1-2
D gene: TRBD1
V gene: TRBV7-9
CDR3 DNA: TGTGCCAGCAGTCGGGACAGGGAAAATGGCTACACCTTC
CDR3 protein: CASSRDRENGYTF

clone size: few
J gene: TRBJ2-1
D gene: TRBD2
V gene: TRBV10-3
CDR3 DNA: TGTGCCATCAAAGGGGGTAGCGGGAGTCCGCCCGGGGATGAGCAGTTCTTC
CDR3 protein: CAIKGGSGSPPGDEQFF

clone size: many
J gene: TRBJ1-1
D gene: NA
V gene: TRBV10-3
CDR3 DNA: TGTGCCATCAGCTCCCCCCTGGGGGGCCTGAACACTGAAGCTTTCTTT
CDR3 protein: CAISSPLGGLNTEAFF

clone size: few
J gene: TRBJ2-5
D gene: NA
V gene: TRBV5-1
CDR3 DNA: TGCGCCAGCAGCTTGGCCTGGGTGCAAGAGACCCAGTACTTC
CDR3 protein: CASSLAWVQETQYF

clone size: NA
J gene: TRBJ2-4
D gene: NA
V gene: TRBV7-2
CDR3 DNA: TGTGCCAGCAGCTTAGTTCCAGGGGCGGGGAACATTCAGTACTTC
CDR3 protein: CASSLVPGAGNIQYF

clone size: few
J gene: TRBJ2-1
D gene: TRBD2
V gene: TRBV20-1
CDR3 DNA: TGCAGGGCTGGGACTAGCGGGGGGGTCGTCTACAATGAGCAGTTCTTC
CDR3 protein: CRAGTSGGVVYNEQFF

clone size: few
J gene: TRBJ2-5
D gene: TRBD1
V gene: TRBV7-2
CDR3 DNA: TGTGCCAGCAGCTTAACAGGGGGCGCGGAGACCCAGTACTTC
CDR3 protein: CASSLTGGAETQYF

clone size: NA
J gene: TRBJ1-4
D gene: NA
V gene: TRBV5-1
CDR3 DNA: TGCGCCAGCAGCTCGGGAAGGGGAGACGAAAAACTGTTTTTT
CDR3 protein: CASSSGRGDEKLFF

clone size: NA
J gene: TRBJ2-7
D gene: NA
V gene: TRBV25-1
CDR3 DNA: TGTGCCAGCACCACGACGGAGAGGTACGAGCAGTACTTC
CDR3 protein: CASTTTERYEQYF

clone size: few
J gene: TRBJ1-2
D gene: NA
V gene: TRBV4-1
CDR3 DNA: TGCGCCAGCAGCCAAGTCTCCGGGACTCCATTCACCTTC
CDR3 protein: CASSQVSGTPFTF

clone size: few
J gene: TRBJ2-1
D gene: NA
V gene: TRBV30
CDR3 DNA: TGTGCCTGGGGGGGGTTTGTGGATGAGCAGTTCTTC
CDR3 protein: CAWGGFVDEQFF

clone size: NA
J gene: TRBJ2-3
D gene: NA
V gene: TRBV6-4
CDR3 DNA: TGTGCCAGCAAAGCGGCAGGCACAGATACGCAGTATTTT
CDR3 protein: CASKAAGTDTQYF

clone size: NA
J gene: TRBJ2-3
D gene: NA
V gene: TRBV4-2
CDR3 DNA: TGTGCCAGCAGCCAAGGACATAGCACAGATACGCAGTATTTT
CDR3 protein: CASSQGHSTDTQYF

clone size: many
J gene: TRBJ1-2
D gene: TRBD1
V gene: TRBV27
CDR3 DNA: TGTGCCAGCAGGGGGGGACAGGGGGATATATACTACACCTTC
CDR3 protein: CASRGGQGDIYYTF